This T cell receptor (beta chain) was identified during a study of blood T cells in healthy people across ages. Primed by a sample-barcoded 5' primer and a J-beta primer mix, a second PCR proceeded for roughly 6 to 12 cycles. Unique molecular identifiers of 12 random nucleotides labeled each cDNA. TCRdb re-called the 5' RACE reads through MiXCR, storing one row per CDR3 protein. This table holds over 950,000 distinct CDR3 sequences, approximately 38% found once. Comment on this clonotype: The target antigen is unknown. This could be a read error, since a much larger clone is one nucleotide away.

The CDR3 is 15 amino acids. Study observations and caveats: The long-lived group displayed more naive CD4+ cells, plus higher diversity, than the aged donors did.

The TCR comes from a man aged 18-30 years in good health. The chain recombines TRBV12-1 with TRBJ2-5; the table's TRBD1 call for D was not verified on the DNA. TRBV12-1 has pseudogene status. Sequences were obtained from blood. CDR3 sequence: CASSFGTVLPGTQYF. The CDR3 coding sequence is TGTGCCAGCAGCTTTGGCACGGTTTTACCGGGGACCCAGTACTTC.